These T cell receptor beta chains were read from a single sample in a study of cytomegalovirus exposure and HLA in healthy donors. TCRdb's table, derived via immunoSEQ multiplex PCR, lists solely in-frame clones and lacks some. Here the sample spans about 140,000 clones, about 77% being singletons. Material: PBMCs. These receptors all stem from a male donor in good health and CMV-seronegative. CDR3s leave out the opening cysteine and the closing phenylalanine or tryptophan. D genes are given only for firm matches.

TRBJ1-5,.,TRBV7-2,ASSDLLGPQPQH
TRBJ1-6,.,TRBV7-2,ASSPAPSRNSPLH
TRBJ1-4,TRBD1,TRBV18,ASSRTGATNEKLF
TRBJ1-5,TRBD1,TRBV29-1,SVIQGASNQPQH
TRBJ1-1,.,TRBV5-1,ASSSEGRANTEAF
TRBJ2-5,TRBD2,TRBV19,ASSIVSGMETQY
TRBJ2-7,TRBD1,TRBV18,ASSPKLSGQGNEQY
TRBJ2-2,.,TRBV9,ASSVTNAAGELF
TRBJ2-3,TRBD1,TRBV27,ASSLQPGQGSDTQY
TRBJ1-5,.,TRBV7-6,ASSLGGDTRNQPQH
TRBJ2-5,.,TRBV25-1,ASSPAPRETQY
TRBJ1-5,.,TRBV5-1,ASRISPAAGNQPQH
TRBJ2-5,TRBD2,TRBV6-5,ASSTSGGEVETQY
TRBJ2-1,TRBD2,TRBV7-3,ASSLLPRGGPNNEQF
TRBJ2-3,.,TRBV9,ASSVPAGDTQY